A single sample gave rise to the 26 T cell receptor beta chains below, sequenced in a study of technical replicates of blood from a handful of donors. Measured with immunoSEQ multiplex PCR; TCRdb has only the in-frame clones, and not every one. Among approximately 70,000 clones listed, 95% to 97% were seen once. The source material was T cells isolated from PBMCs. These receptors were collected from a human donor in good health.

The chain combines TRBV11-2 with TRBJ1-5, with TRBD1 as a possible D gene (5 bases). Trimming removed 1 base from V and 9 bases from J, with 16 bases in between. The CDR3 extends over 15 amino acids. Germline assignment: CDR1 SGHAT and CDR2 FQNNGV. In DNA, the CDR3 is TGTGCCAGCAGCTTAGGGGGGGGGTCTCCAACGCCCCAGCATTTT. Protein: CASSLGGGSPTPQHF.

The J gene is TRBJ1-1, the V gene TRBV27; TRBD1 matches 10 bases. V trimming: 7 bases; J trimming: 4 bases; junction bases outside the gene matches: 12. CDR1 and CDR2 (germline): MNHEY, SMNVEV (reference sequence). This CDR3 has 16 amino acids. The CDR3 reads CASIIRQGATFTEAFF. CDR3 sequence (DNA): TGTGCCAGCATCATTAGACAGGGGGCTACGTTCACTGAAGCTTTCTTT.

The V gene is TRBV5-1, the J gene TRBJ2-3, with D possibly matching TRBD1 (5 bases). V was trimmed by 0 bases and J by 6 bases, leaving 11 bases between them. Germline V gives CDR1 SGHRS, CDR2 YFSETQ. The CDR3 runs to 14 residues. The CDR3 loop is CASSLGGRMDTQYF. CDR3 DNA: TGCGCCAGCAGCTTGGGGGGCAGGATGGATACGCAGTATTTT.

The chain recombines TRBV9 with TRBJ1-1; no firm D call. With 3 bases removed from V and 1 base from J, the gap between germline ends came to 10 bases. The V gene's germline CDR1 is SGDLS and CDR2 YYNGEE. The CDR3 spans 14 residues. The CDR3 DNA reads TGTGCCAGCAGCGGATATCAGAAGAACACTGAAGCTTTCTTT. It codes for CASSGYQKNTEAFF.

CDR3 residues: CASSLGGGPTYEQYF. The CDR3 DNA reads TGTGCCAGCAGTCTAGGGGGGGGACCTACCTACGAGCAGTACTTC. V usage is TRBV7-3 and J usage is TRBJ2-7, with D perhaps matching TRBD2 (7 bases). This CDR3 is built from 15 residues. V lost 6 bases and J lost 2, with 17 bases in between. Germline V gene sequence: CDR1 SGHTA, CDR2 FQGTGA.

The rearrangement links TRBV27 to TRBJ2-7, with D possibly TRBD1 on 5 matching bases. Germline loops: CDR1 MNHEY, CDR2 SMNVEV (reference sequence). This CDR3 has 14 residues. Trimming took off 2 bases at V and 1 base at J, with 9 bases between the two ends. The CDR3 spells CASSLGALSYEQYF. Written as DNA, the CDR3 is TGTGCCAGCAGTTTAGGGGCCCTATCCTACGAGCAGTACTTC.

The rearrangement uses TRBV7-2 and TRBJ2-7, with 7 bases identical to TRBD2. The ends lost 5 bases at V and 0 bases at J; junction bases unmatched: 7. The CDR3 extends over 15 amino acids. Germline CDR1 reads SGHTA; CDR2 reads FQGNSA. In DNA, the CDR3 is TGTGCCAGCAGCGAAGATAGCGGGCTCTCCTACGAGCAGTACTTC. Translation gives CASSEDSGLSYEQYF.

The DNA of the CDR3 is TGTGCCAGCAGCTCGCGGACAGGGAAAGAGACCCAGTACTTC. Protein sequence: CASSSRTGKETQYF. This chain connects TRBV21-1 to TRBJ2-5; TRBD1 is the table's D call and was not checked against the DNA. TRBV21-1 is flagged as a pseudogene. The CDR3 runs to 14 residues.

The gene calls are TRBV4-3 and TRBJ2-3, with 9 bases aligning to TRBD2. V dropped 1 base and J dropped 5; count of bases not matched to a gene: 16. The CDR3 contains 19 residues. The germline CDR1 and CDR2 sequences are LGHNA and YSLEER. CDR3 region: CASSQGVFRASGNKDTQYF. CDR3 DNA: TGCGCCAGCAGCCAAGGGGTTTTTAGGGCTAGCGGGAACAAAGATACGCAGTATTTT.

This clone was counted a single time. The chain links TRBV2 to TRBJ2-7; 7 nucleotides line up with TRBD2. Looked up from germline, CDR1 is SNHLY and CDR2 is FYNNEI. J gave up 6 bases and V 4 bases, and 3 bases lay outside the gene matches. There are 12 residues in the CDR3. The CDR3 nucleotides are TGTGCCAGCAGTGGACTAGCCCTCGAGCAGTACTTC. It specifies CASSGLALEQYF.

This chain uses TRBV4-3 with TRBJ1-4; TRBD1 is a possible D gene (5 bases). The V gene's germline CDR1 is LGHNA and CDR2 YSLEER. CDR3 length equals 16 residues. Trimming took 1 base from V and 12 from J, leaving 21 bases between them. CDR3 sequence: CASSQVRTLVLVELFF. The CDR3 DNA follows: TGCGCCAGCAGCCAAGTAAGGACATTAGTTTTGGTGGAACTGTTTTTT.

The chain combines TRBV28 with TRBJ2-1; a weak D match, TRBD1 (5 bases). V was clipped by 4 bases and J by 8 bases, with 9 bases between them. The germline V gene has CDR1 MDHEN and CDR2 SYDVKM. This CDR3 has 12 amino acids. In nucleotides, the CDR3 is TGTGCCAGCAGTTGGGGCCGATATGAGCAGTTCTTC. Translating gives CASSWGRYEQFF.

The chain employs TRBV15 and TRBJ2-7, with 10 bases lining up with TRBD2. Germline lookup yields CDR1 LNHNV and CDR2 YYDKDF (reference sequence). The length of the CDR3 is 14 residues. The junction had 1 base not matched to a gene; V was cut back by 0 bases and J by 5 bases. In nucleotides, the CDR3 is TGTGCCACCAGCAGAGAGCTAGCGGGGGACGAGCAGTACTTC. Protein product: CATSRELAGDEQYF.

The chain is built from TRBV2 and TRBJ1-2, with a tentative D call TRBD1 (6 bases). Trimming shortened V by 9 bases and J by 6 bases, and 17 bases separated the two germline ends. Germline loops: CDR1 SNHLY, CDR2 FYNNEI. This CDR3 comprises 13 residues. CDR3 coding DNA: TGTGCCAGACCGGGGGGACAAACTCATGGCTACACCTTC. Its translation is CARPGGQTHGYTF. Full variable domain (remainder filled in from reference TRBV2 and TRBJ1-2): EPEVTQTPSHQVTQMGQEVILRCVPISNHLYFYWYRQILGQKVEFLVSFYNNEISEKSEIFDDQFSVERPDGSNFTLKIRSTKLEDSAMYFCARPGGQTHGYTFGSGTRLTVV.

J is TRBJ2-3 and V is TRBV6-5; 10 positions agree with TRBD2. J was trimmed by 1 base and V by 0 bases; bases with no gene match: 1. The CDR3 length is 16 residues. CDR1 MNHEY and CDR2 SVGAGI come from the germline V gene. The CDR3 is CASSYSAGGGTDTQYF. CDR3 in DNA: TGTGCCAGCAGTTACTCAGCGGGAGGGGGCACAGATACGCAGTATTTT.

This clone was found a few times. The sample has other DNA sequences that encode this CDR3 too. This sequence joins TRBV7-8 and TRBJ2-7, with no clear D. Trimming took off 3 bases at V and 4 bases at J, with 10 bases between the two ends. The V gene's germline CDR1 is SGHVS and CDR2 FQNEAQ. The CDR3 runs to 13 residues. This chain's CDR3 is CASSFRGRYEQYF. In DNA form, the CDR3 reads TGTGCCAGCAGCTTTAGAGGAAGGTACGAGCAGTACTTC.

The rearrangement links TRBV18 to TRBJ1-1, with 7 bases that match TRBD1. V was pared by 5 bases and J by 4 bases, with 10 bases of the junction left unmatched. CDR3 length: 15 amino acids. CDR1 and CDR2 (germline): KGHSH, LQKENI. CDR3 sequence: CASSSYTGESTEAFF. CDR3 nucleotides: TGTGCCAGCTCAAGCTATACAGGGGAATCCACTGAAGCTTTCTTT.

This clone was counted once. V and J are TRBV7-2 and TRBJ2-2, with 13 bases lining up with TRBD2. The J segment lost 5 bases and the V segment lost 3 bases, leaving 6 bases of the junction unmatched. The CDR3 totals 17 residues. Germline V lookup: CDR1 SGHTA, CDR2 FQGNSA. The CDR3 loop is CASSFTSGRARTGELFF. DNA for the CDR3: TGTGCCAGCAGCTTTACTAGCGGGAGGGCCAGGACCGGGGAGCTGTTTTTT.

V gene TRBV7-8 combines with J gene TRBJ2-2; 14 nucleotides match TRBD2. V shed 5 bases and J 1 base; nucleotides not matched to a gene: 6. The V gene's germline CDR1 is SGHVS and CDR2 FQNEAQ. This CDR3 region has 18 residues. CDR3 in DNA: TGTGCCAGCAGCCCATCCGGGACTAGCGGGGGGAACACCGGGGAGCTGTTTTTT. It codes for CASSPSGTSGGNTGELFF.

The V and J genes are TRBV6-1 and TRBJ1-5; unclear D gene. The germline CDR1 and CDR2 sequences are MNHNS and SASEGT. CDR3 size: 11 residues. The V gene lost 10 bases and the J gene lost 5 bases, with 9 bases spanning the gap. The CDR3 here is CATAHDQPQHF. The CDR3 nucleotides read TGTGCCACCGCACACGATCAGCCCCAGCATTTT.

The V and J genes are TRBV5-1 and TRBJ2-5; possibly TRBD2 for D (5 bases). V lost 1 base, J lost 1 base, and 17 bases lay in between. The CDR3 loop spans 17 amino acids. Germline V gene data show CDR1 as SGHRS and CDR2 as YFSETQ. The CDR3: CASSLNEGLAFQETQYF. The CDR3, as DNA: TGCGCCAGCAGCTTGAACGAGGGCCTAGCCTTCCAAGAGACCCAGTACTTC.

This clone was detected only once. The chain recombines TRBV29-1 with TRBJ2-1, with D unclear. Germline lookup yields CDR1 SQVTM and CDR2 ANQGSEA. The V gene lost 5 bases and the J gene lost 6 bases, with 5 bases spanning the gap. CDR3 size: 10 residues. This chain's CDR3 is CSVRGNEQFF. CDR3 nucleotide sequence: TGCAGCGTTAGAGGCAATGAGCAGTTCTTC.

This chain uses TRBV30 with TRBJ2-6, with a possible D match to TRBD1 (5 bases). This CDR3 has 14 residues. V dropped 0 bases and J dropped 2 bases, with 5 bases sitting between them. In germline, CDR1 is GTSNPN, CDR2 SVGIG (reference sequence). This chain's CDR3 is CAWSVGAGANVLTF. The CDR3 DNA reads as TGTGCCTGGAGTGTAGGGGCTGGGGCCAACGTCCTGACTTTC.

The CDR3 nucleotides read TGCGCCAGCAGCCAAGATCACCTAGTATCCTACGAGCAGTACTTC. Translating it yields CASSQDHLVSYEQYF. V is TRBV4-1 and J is TRBJ2-7; no clear D gene. CDR3 length: 15 amino acids. Germline-derived CDR1 and CDR2 are MGHRA and YSYEKL. Trimming cost V 0 bases and J 1 base, with 10 bases left between them.

This rearrangement joins TRBV6-5 to TRBJ2-4, with a weak D call TRBD2 (5 bases). Trimming took 11 bases from V and 6 from J, leaving 23 bases between them. Germline-derived CDR1 and CDR2 are MNHEY and SVGAGI. This CDR3 contains 15 residues. Written as DNA, the CDR3 is TGTGCCGCCGGTCCTATAGCGTTTCCCCGAAACATTCAGTACTTC. Translation: CAAGPIAFPRNIQYF.

The chain's CDR3 is CASSYQGIGYEQYF. The DNA of the CDR3 is TGTGCCAGCAGTTATCAGGGTATCGGCTACGAGCAGTACTTC. This rearrangement joins TRBV6-5 to TRBJ2-7; maybe TRBD1 (5 bases). The CDR3 totals 14 residues. With 3 bases removed from V and 3 bases from J, the gap between germline ends came to 12 bases. Germline V CDR1 and CDR2: MNHEY, SVGAGI.